Listed here is a single T cell receptor beta chain. Its antigen is currently unknown. The entry originates in a study of T cell repertoires in cytomegalovirus infection. On the study more broadly: Recently identified HLA-C-restricted CMV epitopes and well-studied HLA-B-restricted CMV epitopes were used by the study. Evidence of both CMV infection and a matching HLA type came from public TCR beta signatures.

Study results and limitations: The ex vivo response was dominated by HLA-C-restricted CMV-specific TCR beta clonotypes. Carriage of CMV together with the relevant HLA was identifiable through cumulative public TCR beta family frequency.

TCRdb used MiXCR to reprocess the reads, holding one entry per CDR3 protein. The sample lists roughly 45,000 distinct CDR3 sequences; under 25% were seen once. The V gene's germline CDR1 is SGHVS and CDR2 FQNEAQ. The CDR3 runs 14 residues. With 0 bases clipped from V and 7 bases from J, the junction kept 5 bases outside the gene matches. The input for sequencing was CD8+ T cells from cultured PBMCs, taken from culture after CMV antigen stimulation. The chain has TRBV7-8 and TRBJ2-7, with 8 bases that match TRBD1. This sequence was found in a human donor in good health (CMV status not recorded). Some clones in this sample may be carry-over from other donors' samples. CDR3 in DNA: TGTGCCAGCAGCTTAGCCACAGGGGGGCGAGAGCAGTACTTC. Residues: CASSLATGGREQYF.